This T cell receptor beta chain stems from a study of response to subunit inactivated influenza vaccine. This clonotype was counted a few times. What it binds is unknown. Study outcomes and limitations: Authors suggested seasonal influenza vaccinations each recruit few new T cells.

MiXCR was run by TCRdb on the RT-PCR reads, yielding one entry per CDR3 protein. The sample lists under 950,000 distinct CDR3 sequences; approximately 21% were seen once. The starting material was PBMCs from blood, obtained 5 days after vaccination. The sequence derives from a man over 45 who received an inactivated influenza vaccine.

Here the CDR3 DNA reads TGCGCCAGCAGTGTGGGCGCGGGAGTTCGCACAGATACGCAGTATTTT. Amino acid sequence: CASSVGAGVRTDTQYF. The rearrangement links TRBV5-1 to TRBJ2-3; 7 bases line up with TRBD2. CDR1 and CDR2 (germline): SGHRS, YFSETQ. CDR3 size: 16 residues. Germline trimming cut 5 bases from V and 1 base from J; bases unmatched to any gene: 10.